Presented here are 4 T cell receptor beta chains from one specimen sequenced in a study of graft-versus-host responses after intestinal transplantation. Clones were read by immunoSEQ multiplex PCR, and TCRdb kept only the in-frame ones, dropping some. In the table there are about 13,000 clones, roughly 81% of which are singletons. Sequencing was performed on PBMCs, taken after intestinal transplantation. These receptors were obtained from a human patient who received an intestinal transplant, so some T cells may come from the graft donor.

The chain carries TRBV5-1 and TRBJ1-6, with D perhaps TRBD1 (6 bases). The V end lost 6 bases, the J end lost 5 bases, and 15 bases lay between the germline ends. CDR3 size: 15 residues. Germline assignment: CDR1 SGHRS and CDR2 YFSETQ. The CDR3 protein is CASTLGQTNNSPLHF. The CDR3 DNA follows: TGCGCCAGCACCCTAGGACAGACAAATAATTCACCCCTCCACTTT. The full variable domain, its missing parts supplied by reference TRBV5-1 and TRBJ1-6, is KAGVTQTPRYLIKTRGQQVTLSCSPISGHRSVSWYQQTPGQGLQFLFEYFSETQRNKGNFPGRFSGRQFSNSRSEMNVSTLELGDSALYLCASTLGQTNNSPLHFGNGTRLTVT.

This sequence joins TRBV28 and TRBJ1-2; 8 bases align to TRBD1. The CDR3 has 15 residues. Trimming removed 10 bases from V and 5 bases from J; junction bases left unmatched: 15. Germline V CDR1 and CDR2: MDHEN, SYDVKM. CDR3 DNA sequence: TGTGCCACCTCGACAGGGGCAAAGAGCCCGTATGGCTACACCTTC. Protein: CATSTGAKSPYGYTF.

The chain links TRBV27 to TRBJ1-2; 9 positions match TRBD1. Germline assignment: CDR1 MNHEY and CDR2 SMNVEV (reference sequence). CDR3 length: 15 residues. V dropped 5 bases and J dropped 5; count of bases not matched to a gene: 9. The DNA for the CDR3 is TGTGCCAGCAGTAGACGACAGGGGGAATCTTATGGCTACACCTTC. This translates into CASSRRQGESYGYTF.

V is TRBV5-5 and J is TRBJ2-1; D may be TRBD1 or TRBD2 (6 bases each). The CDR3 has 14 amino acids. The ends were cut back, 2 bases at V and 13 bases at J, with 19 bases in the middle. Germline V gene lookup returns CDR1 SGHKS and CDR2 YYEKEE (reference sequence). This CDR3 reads CASSFRGAGRTQFF. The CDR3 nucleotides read TGTGCCAGCAGCTTTAGGGGGGCGGGTAGGACCCAGTTCTTC.